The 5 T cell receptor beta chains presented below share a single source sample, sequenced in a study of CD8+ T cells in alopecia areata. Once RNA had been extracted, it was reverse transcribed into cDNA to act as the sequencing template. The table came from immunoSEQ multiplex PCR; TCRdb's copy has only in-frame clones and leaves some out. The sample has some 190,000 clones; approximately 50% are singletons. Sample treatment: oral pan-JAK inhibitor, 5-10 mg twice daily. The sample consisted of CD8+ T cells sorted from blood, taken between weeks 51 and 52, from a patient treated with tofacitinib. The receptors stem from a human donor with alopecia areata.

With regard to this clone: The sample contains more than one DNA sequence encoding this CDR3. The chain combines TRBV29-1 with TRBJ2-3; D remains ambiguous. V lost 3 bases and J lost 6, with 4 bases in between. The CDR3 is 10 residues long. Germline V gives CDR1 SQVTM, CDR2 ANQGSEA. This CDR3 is CSVDTDTQYF. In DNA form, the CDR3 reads TGCAGCGTTGATACCGATACGCAGTATTTT.

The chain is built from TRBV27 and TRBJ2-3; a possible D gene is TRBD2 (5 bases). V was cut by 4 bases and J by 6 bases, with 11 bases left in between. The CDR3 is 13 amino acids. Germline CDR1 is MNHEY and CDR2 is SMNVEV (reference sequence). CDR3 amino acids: CASSYPPGDTQYF. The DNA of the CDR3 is TGTGCCAGCAGTTACCCCCCGGGGGATACGCAGTATTTT.

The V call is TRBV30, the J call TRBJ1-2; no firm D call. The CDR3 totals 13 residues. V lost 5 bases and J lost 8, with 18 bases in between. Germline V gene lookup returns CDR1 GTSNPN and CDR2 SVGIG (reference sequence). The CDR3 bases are TGTGCCTGGCTACCCGGGCGGCGGCAGGGCTACACCTTC. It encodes CAWLPGRRQGYTF.

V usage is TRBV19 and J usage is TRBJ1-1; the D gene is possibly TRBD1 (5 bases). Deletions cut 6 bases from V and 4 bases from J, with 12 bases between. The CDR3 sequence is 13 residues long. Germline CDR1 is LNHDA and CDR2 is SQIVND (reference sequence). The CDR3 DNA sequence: TGTGCCAGTAGGGACGACAGCGGCACTGAAGCTTTCTTT. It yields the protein CASRDDSGTEAFF.

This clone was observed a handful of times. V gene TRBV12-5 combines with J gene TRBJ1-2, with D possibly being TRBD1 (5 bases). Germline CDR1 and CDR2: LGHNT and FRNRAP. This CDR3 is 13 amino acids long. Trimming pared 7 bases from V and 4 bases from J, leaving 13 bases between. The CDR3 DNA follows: TGTGCTAGTGCCCTACAGGCGTTCTATGGCTACACCTTC. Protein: CASALQAFYGYTF.